Listed below are T cell receptor beta chains from one sample, sequenced in a study of memory CD4+ T cells and cytomegalovirus serostatus. Using immunoSEQ multiplex PCR, the repertoire was profiled, and TCRdb retains in-frame clones only, with some absent. In the table there are 45,000 to 65,000 clones, 80% of which are singletons. Sequencing was carried out using memory CD4+ T cells from blood. These receptors originate from an adult in good health and CMV-seropositive. CDR3s include the opening cysteine and the closing phenylalanine or tryptophan. Fields, in order: V gene, D gene, CDR3 length, J gene, clone size, CDR3 DNA, CDR3 protein. The D gene is left open where the match is weak. Only some rows state a clone size, as once, few, many or a class for expanded clones.

>TRBV27|TRBD1|15|TRBJ2-7|.
TGTGCCAGCAGTCCCCTACAGGGACAGCTTTACGAGCAGTACTTC
CASSPLQGQLYEQYF
>TRBV30|.|11|TRBJ2-5|.
TGTGCCTGGAGTGTAAGGGAGACCCAGTACTTC
CAWSVRETQYF
>TRBV2|.|10|TRBJ2-1|.
TGTGCCAGCAGTTTCAGGGAGCAGTTCTTC
CASSFREQFF
>TRBV7-7|.|13|TRBJ2-5|.
TGTGCTAGCAGCCCGGGCCCTGGAGAGACCCAGTACTTC
CASSPGPGETQYF
>TRBV2|.|12|TRBJ2-1|.
TGTGCCAGCGGGCCCGGGGCCAATGAGCAGTTCTTC
CASGPGANEQFF
>TRBV7-8|.|13|TRBJ2-7|.
TGTGCCAGCAGCAAGACAGTTACCTACGAGCAGTACTTC
CASSKTVTYEQYF
>TRBV4-3|.|13|TRBJ2-2|.
TGCGCCAGCAGCCTAGGGCTCACCGGGGAGCTGTTTTTT
CASSLGLTGELFF
>TRBV9|.|13|TRBJ1-1|.
TGTGCCAGCAGCGTAGGGAGTTGGACTGAAGCTTTCTTT
CASSVGSWTEAFF
>TRBV7-8|TRBD2|15|TRBJ2-1|.
TGTGCCAGCAGCTCCGGGACTAGCCACATAGGTGAGCAGTTCTTC
CASSSGTSHIGEQFF
>TRBV6-5|.|13|TRBJ2-7|.
TGTGCCGTTCGGGACCGCAGCTCCTACGAGCAGTACTTC
CAVRDRSSYEQYF
>TRBV5-6|TRBD1|16|TRBJ1-2|.
TGTGCCAGCAGCGGAGAGACAGGGGGATCTAACTATGGCTACACCTTC
CASSGETGGSNYGYTF
>TRBV29-1|.|12|TRBJ1-2|.
TGCAGCGTTGATAAACAGAACTATGGCTACACCTTC
CSVDKQNYGYTF
>TRBV9|.|11|TRBJ1-2|few
TGTGCCAGCAAGGCAAACTATGGCTACACCTTC
CASKANYGYTF
>TRBV6-5|.|15|TRBJ1-1|.
TGTGCCAGCAGTTACAGAGACAGGTTGAACACTGAAGCTTTCTTT
CASSYRDRLNTEAFF
>TRBV2|TRBD1|14|TRBJ2-7|.
TGTGCCAGCAATAAGGGACAGGGCATATACGAGCAGTACTTC
CASNKGQGIYEQYF
>TRBV6-5|.|14|TRBJ2-5|.
TGTGCCAGCAGTCAAAACAGGGATAAAGAGACCCAGTACTTC
CASSQNRDKETQYF
>TRBV2|.|11|TRBJ2-1|medium-sized
TGTGCCAGCAGTGAAGGGAGTGAGCAGTTCTTC
CASSEGSEQFF
>TRBV11-2|.|15|TRBJ2-5|few
TGTGCCAGCAGTTTAGTGGGCCAGAAACAAGAGACCCAGTACTTC
CASSLVGQKQETQYF
>TRBV30|.|14|TRBJ1-5|few
TGTGCCTGGAATCCGCTCGGCAGAAATCAGCCCCAGCATTTT
CAWNPLGRNQPQHF
>TRBV5-1|TRBD1|14|TRBJ2-2|few
TGCGCCAGCACCTCGGGACAGGGGCTCGGGGAGCTGTTTTTT
CASTSGQGLGELFF
>TRBV6-6|TRBD1|15|TRBJ2-3|few
TGTGCCAGCAGTTACGGGGGGACAGGGGGAGATACGCAGTATTTT
CASSYGGTGGDTQYF
>TRBV7-3|.|19|TRBJ1-5|once
TGTGCCAGCAGCACCAAAACGGGGTGGGGTGTGGGGGTTGGTCAGCCCCAGCATTTT
CASSTKTGWGVGVGQPQHF
>TRBV2|.|13|TRBJ1-1|.
TGTGCCAGCAAAGGAGAGTTGAACACTGAAGCTTTCTTT
CASKGELNTEAFF
>TRBV18|.|15|TRBJ2-2|.
TGTGCCAGCTCACCTCAGGGTTGGAACACCGGGGAGCTGTTTTTT
CASSPQGWNTGELFF
>TRBV4-2|TRBD2|18|TRBJ2-3|few
TGTGCCAGCAGCCAAGATCCGCCGAGCGGGGGGCGCGGAGATACGCAGTATTTT
CASSQDPPSGGRGDTQYF
>TRBV5-1|.|14|TRBJ2-3|.
TGCGCCAGCAGTTCAGGGCTGTTGGTGGATACGCAGTATTTT
CASSSGLLVDTQYF
>TRBV2|.|15|TRBJ2-7|few
TGTGCCAGCAGTGAAACGGGGGGCGCAGTATACGAGCAGTACTTC
CASSETGGAVYEQYF
>TRBV7-2|TRBD1|15|TRBJ1-2|.
TGTGCCAGCAGCTTAGCGCTACAGGGGTACTATGGCTACACCTTC
CASSLALQGYYGYTF
>TRBV5-8|TRBD2|16|TRBJ2-3|.
TGTGCCAGCAGCTTACTAGCGGGAGGGTCAACGGATACGCAGTATTTT
CASSLLAGGSTDTQYF
>TRBV6-6|.|11|TRBJ1-1|.
TGTGCCAGCATTTCTCAGGACATTGCTTTCTTT
CASISQDIAFF
>TRBV5-1|.|14|TRBJ2-2|.
TGCGCCAGCAGCACTCTCGCGAACACCGGGGAGCTGTTTTTT
CASSTLANTGELFF
>TRBV7-9|TRBD2|13|TRBJ2-7|few
TGTGCCAGCAGCGGAGGGACTATCTACGAGCAGTACTTC
CASSGGTIYEQYF
>TRBV7-7|TRBD2|14|TRBJ2-5|once
TGTGCTAGCAGCCCGACTAGCGGGGGAGAGACCCAGTACTTC
CASSPTSGGETQYF
>TRBV6-1|.|16|TRBJ1-5|.
TGTGCCAGCAGTGTGTCCAGACAGCCTTACAATCAGCCCCAGCATTTT
CASSVSRQPYNQPQHF
>TRBV5-1|.|15|TRBJ2-2|.
TGCGCCAGCAGCTTGGCGGCAGGGGGGACCGGGGAGCTGTTTTTT
CASSLAAGGTGELFF
>TRBV19|TRBD2|16|TRBJ2-2|.
TGTGCCAGTAGTATTAGGATAGCGGGAGATTCCGGGGAGCTGTTTTTT
CASSIRIAGDSGELFF
>TRBV4-1|.|17|TRBJ1-1|few
TGCGCCAGCAGCCAAGACCCTTTGACAGGTCGGAACACTGAAGCTTTCTTT
CASSQDPLTGRNTEAFF
>TRBV4-1|TRBD2|19|TRBJ2-5|.
TGCGCCAGCAGCCACACACTAGACCGAGCGGGAGGAGGGTATGAGACCCAGTACTTC
CASSHTLDRAGGGYETQYF
>TRBV28|TRBD2|13|TRBJ2-5|.
TGTGCCAGCGTTAGCGGGGCGCAAGAGACCCAGTACTTC
CASVSGAQETQYF
>TRBV6-1|TRBD2|14|TRBJ2-7|few
TGTGCCAGCTCTGGACTAGCGGTATCCTACGAGCAGTACTTC
CASSGLAVSYEQYF
>TRBV7-8|TRBD2|17|TRBJ2-5|.
TGTGCCAGCAGCTTAGTCCCCACTAGCGGGAGAGGAGAGACCCAGTACTTC
CASSLVPTSGRGETQYF
>TRBV30|.|14|TRBJ2-7|.
TGTGCCTGGAGTGTACGCCCCGGGTCCTACGAGCAGTACTTC
CAWSVRPGSYEQYF
>TRBV28|.|11|TRBJ1-1|.
TGTGCCAGCAGTCTCCCAGGGAAAGCTTTCTTT
CASSLPGKAFF
>TRBV5-1|.|14|TRBJ1-4|.
TGCGCCAGCAGCTTGCAAGGATATAATGAAAAACTGTTTTTT
CASSLQGYNEKLFF
>TRBV28|TRBD1|15|TRBJ2-3|.
TGTGCCAGCAGCTTAGGGACAGGGTATACAGATACGCAGTATTTT
CASSLGTGYTDTQYF
>TRBV23-1|.|16|TRBJ2-5|.
TGCGCCAGCAGTCAATGGATTATAAGGGGCCAAGAGACCCAGTACTTC
CASSQWIIRGQETQYF
>TRBV10-3|TRBD1|17|TRBJ1-6|once
TGTGCCATCAGTGAACTTGGACAGGACTCCTATAATTCACCCCTCCACTTT
CAISELGQDSYNSPLHF
>TRBV7-2|TRBD1|16|TRBJ2-2|.
TGTGCCAGCAGCCCCAGGACAGGGGGCTCGGGCGGGGAGCTGTTTTTT
CASSPRTGGSGGELFF
>TRBV5-1|.|14|TRBJ1-4|.
TGCGCCAGCAGCTTCCAGGGTGCTAATGAAAAACTGTTTTTT
CASSFQGANEKLFF
>TRBV6-6|.|12|TRBJ1-5|medium-sized
TGTGCCAGCAGTTATGACAATCAGCCCCAGCATTTT
CASSYDNQPQHF
>TRBV7-2|.|14|TRBJ2-7|once
TGTGCCAGCAGCTTCTATAGCGGCACCTACGAGCAGTACTTC
CASSFYSGTYEQYF
>TRBV6-1|TRBD1|15|TRBJ1-2|.
TGTGCCAGCAGTGAGGGGCCAACAGGGGTAACTGGCTACACCTTC
CASSEGPTGVTGYTF
>TRBV4-2|TRBD1|15|TRBJ1-1|.
TGTGCCAGCAGCCGGTCGGGACAGGGGGACACTGAAGCTTTCTTT
CASSRSGQGDTEAFF
>TRBV4-2|TRBD2|18|TRBJ2-3|.
TGTGCCAGCAGCCAATCCAGCGGGGGGGCTGGGAGCACAGATACGCAGTATTTT
CASSQSSGGAGSTDTQYF
>TRBV7-9|TRBD2|17|TRBJ2-3|.
TGTGCCAGCAGCTTAGTAGGCAGCGGGGGGCGCACAGATACGCAGTATTTT
CASSLVGSGGRTDTQYF